This TCR beta chain appears in the sequencing data of a study of T-cell reconstitution after alpha-beta-depleted transplantation in children. The library targeted TCRbeta and was prepared with unique molecular identifiers. TCRdb reanalysed the PCR reads using MiXCR and keeps one entry per CDR3 protein. This table holds about 610,000 distinct CDR3 sequences, 10% found once. The material was PBMCs from the stem cell graft donor, obtained from the stem cell graft. This clonotype originated in a human donor who donated a stem cell graft to a child with acute myeloid leukemia.

The CDR3: CSARQRLPYYEQYF. The CDR3 nucleotides read TGCAGTGCTAGACAGCGTCTACCCTATTACGAGCAGTACTTC. The chain is built from TRBV20-1 and TRBJ2-7; unclear D gene. Germline V gene lookup returns CDR1 DFQATT and CDR2 SNEGSKA (reference sequence). This CDR3 contains 14 residues. Trimming shortened V by 2 bases and J by 4 bases, and 15 bases separated the two germline ends.